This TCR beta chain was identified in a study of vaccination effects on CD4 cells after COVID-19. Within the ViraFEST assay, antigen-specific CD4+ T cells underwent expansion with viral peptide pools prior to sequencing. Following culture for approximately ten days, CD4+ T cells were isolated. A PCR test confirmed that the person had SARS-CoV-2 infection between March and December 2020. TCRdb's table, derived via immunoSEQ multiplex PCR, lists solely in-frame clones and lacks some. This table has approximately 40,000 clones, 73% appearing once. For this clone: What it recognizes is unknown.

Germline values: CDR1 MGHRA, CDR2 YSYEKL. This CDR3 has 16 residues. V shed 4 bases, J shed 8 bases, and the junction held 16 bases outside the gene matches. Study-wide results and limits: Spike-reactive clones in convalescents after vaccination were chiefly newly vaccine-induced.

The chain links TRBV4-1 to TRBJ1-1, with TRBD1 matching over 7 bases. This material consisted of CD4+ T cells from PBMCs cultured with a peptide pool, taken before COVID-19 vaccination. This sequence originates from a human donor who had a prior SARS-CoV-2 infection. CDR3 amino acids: CASSRGAGGEKREAFF. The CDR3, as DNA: TGCGCCAGCAGCCGAGGTGCAGGGGGGGAGAAACGAGAAGCTTTCTTT.